The 28 T cell receptor beta chains in this list originate from one sample, sequenced in a study of CD8+CD57+ T cells in acquired aplastic anemia. Only patients with CD8+CD57+ cell expansion on flow cytometry were chosen for sequencing. The template used for profiling TCR beta VDJ and CDR3 was genomic DNA. TCRdb used MiXCR to reprocess the reads, holding one entry per CDR3 protein. The table lists about 160,000 distinct CDR3 sequences, under 55% of them singletons. Sequencing input: sorted CD4+, CD8+, or CD8+CD57+ T cells (not recorded which) from PBMCs. These receptors originate from a human donor with aplastic anemia.

The chain links TRBV20-1 to TRBJ2-2, with 11 bases identical to TRBD1. Germline V gives CDR1 DFQATT, CDR2 SNEGSKA (reference sequence). The V segment lost 6 bases and the J segment 6 bases; nucleotides outside the gene matches: 9. The CDR3 runs to 15 residues. CDR3 protein: CSAFRTGGGSGELFF. In DNA form, the CDR3 reads TGCAGTGCCTTCCGGACAGGGGGCGGATCCGGGGAGCTGTTTTTT.

This clonotype has a handful of counts. The rearrangement uses TRBV6-5 and TRBJ2-7; 7 bases are a match to TRBD2. The ends lost 2 bases at V and 4 bases at J; junction bases unmatched: 14. Germline V gene data show CDR1 as MNHEY and CDR2 as SVGAGI. The CDR3 extends over 17 amino acids. The CDR3 loop reads CASSYPRSGEGVYEQYF. CDR3 bases: TGTGCCAGCAGTTACCCGCGTTCTGGGGAGGGTGTTTACGAGCAGTACTTC.

CDR3 nucleotides: TGCAGCGTTCAGGGACAGGGCAGCAAGGATGAGCAGTTCTTC. Protein product: CSVQGQGSKDEQFF. The chain is built from TRBV29-1 and TRBJ2-1; 9 nucleotides agree with TRBD1. V dropped 5 bases and J dropped 8; count of bases not matched to a gene: 10. This CDR3 is built from 14 residues. Germline CDR1 is SQVTM and CDR2 is ANQGSEA.

The sample holds a few counts of this clonotype. V and J are TRBV19 and TRBJ2-7; weak D call: TRBD1 (6 bases). Looked up from germline, CDR1 is LNHDA and CDR2 is SQIVND (reference sequence). V was clipped by 4 bases and J by 10 bases, with 11 bases between them. The CDR3 is 11 residues long. CDR3 sequence reads: CASSTGTLQYF. The CDR3 DNA sequence: TGTGCCAGTAGTACCGGGACACTTCAGTACTTC.

The chain carries TRBV30 and TRBJ2-5; tentatively, D is TRBD1 or TRBD2 (6 bases each). V was trimmed by 3 bases and J by 4 bases, leaving 12 bases between them. Germline CDR1 GTSNPN, CDR2 SVGIG (reference sequence). The CDR3 loop spans 13 amino acids. CDR3 DNA sequence: TGTGCCTGGAGCCAAGGGGGAGGAGAGACCCAGTACTTC. It is translated as CAWSQGGGETQYF. Variable domain in full (rest from reference TRBV30 and TRBJ2-5): SQTIHQWPATLVQPVGSPLSLECTVEGTSNPNLYWYRQAAGRGLQLLFYSVGIGQISSEVPQNLSASRPQDRQFILSSKKLLLSDSGFYLCAWSQGGGETQYFGPGTRLLVL.

On this clonotype itself: A read error may explain this, as a much larger clone is one base away. As DNA, the CDR3 is TGTGCCAGCAGTCTGCGGATAAGGGGCGACTCTAGATACGAGCAGTACTTC. Amino acid sequence: CASSLRIRGDSRYEQYF. The rearrangement links TRBV2 to TRBJ2-7; D possibly corresponds to TRBD1 (5 bases). V dropped 5 bases and J dropped 4 bases, with 24 bases sitting between them. There are 17 residues in the CDR3. CDR1 SNHLY and CDR2 FYNNEI come from the germline V gene. The variable domain in full, completed from reference TRBV2 and TRBJ2-7, reads EPEVTQTPSHQVTQMGQEVILRCVPISNHLYFYWYRQILGQKVEFLVSFYNNEISEKSEIFDDQFSVERPDGSNFTLKIRSTKLEDSAMYFCASSLRIRGDSRYEQYFGPGTRLTVT.

A note on this clonotype: The conserved closing phenylalanine or tryptophan is absent in this CDR3, likely reflecting a read error. Because the CDR3's place on the DNA is in doubt, the DNA is left out and the CDR3 is given as listed by TCRdb. The gene calls are TRBV2 and TRBJ2-7; the DNA was not compared with TRBD1, the D call given in the table. Germline CDR1 SNHLY, CDR2 FYNNEI. The CDR3 is 9 residues long, counting both termini. CDR3 region: CASSHRVRG.

This chain's CDR3 is CAISDLGQSSGNTIYF. The CDR3 DNA follows: TGTGCCATCAGTGACCTGGGACAGAGCTCTGGAAACACCATATATTTT. The V and J genes are TRBV10-3 and TRBJ1-3, with 7 bases aligning to TRBD1. CDR3 length: 16 amino acids. The trim removed 3 bases at V and 0 bases at J, leaving 5 bases unmatched. CDR1 and CDR2 from the germline V gene are ENHRY and SYGVKD.

There are many counts of this clonotype. The rearrangement joins TRBV7-7 to TRBJ2-5; D possibly matches TRBD1 or TRBD2 (5 bases each). The V end lost 0 bases, the J end lost 2 bases, and 10 bases lay between the germline ends. CDR1 SSHAT and CDR2 FNYEAQ come from the germline V gene (reference sequence). The CDR3 has 15 amino acids. The CDR3 region is CASSLARGLQETQYF. The CDR3 DNA reads as TGTGCCAGCAGCTTAGCGAGGGGATTACAAGAGACCCAGTACTTC.

The sample holds many counts of this clonotype. The chain links TRBV7-9 to TRBJ1-4; 7 nucleotides agree with TRBD1. The V gene end was trimmed by 5 bases and the J gene end by 6 bases; junction bases not matched to a gene: 15. The germline CDR1 and CDR2 sequences are SEHNR and FQNEAQ (reference sequence). The CDR3 is made up of 17 amino acids. The CDR3 protein is CASSTPPGQVQDEKLFF. DNA of the CDR3: TGTGCCAGCAGCACGCCCCCCGGACAGGTCCAGGATGAAAAACTGTTTTTT.

The V gene is TRBV15, the J gene TRBJ2-5; the D gene is possibly TRBD1 (5 bases). CDR3 length equals 13 residues. CDR1 and CDR2 (germline): LNHNV, YYDKDF (reference sequence). CDR3 coding DNA: TGTGTCACGAGTAACAGGCACCAAGAGACCCAGTACTTC. Protein sequence: CVTSNRHQETQYF.

The V call is TRBV20-1, the J call TRBJ2-6; 9 bases fit TRBD1. V dropped 6 bases and J dropped 2; count of bases not matched to a gene: 5. There are 15 residues in the CDR3. CDR1 and CDR2 from the germline V gene are DFQATT and SNEGSKA (reference sequence). As DNA, the CDR3 is TGCAGTGCAGCTGACAGGGGGACTGGGGCCAACGTCCTGACTTTC. It yields the protein CSAADRGTGANVLTF.

Within the sample, this clonotype is medium-sized. The chain combines TRBV9 with TRBJ1-6; D gene unclear. The V end was cut by 7 bases, the J end by 7 bases, with 9 bases between. In germline, CDR1 is SGDLS, CDR2 YYNGEE. The CDR3 runs to 12 residues. CDR3 nucleotide sequence: TGTGCCAGCGGAGGAGCAAATTCACCCCTCCACTTT. Translated, it gives CASGGANSPLHF. Looking up the rest from reference TRBV9 and TRBJ1-6 gives the full variable domain: DSGVTQTPKHLITATGQRVTLRCSPRSGDLSVYWYQQSLDQGLQFLIQYYNGEERAKGNILERFSAQQFPDLHSELNLSSLELGDSALYFCASGGANSPLHFGNGTRLTVT.

This clonotype was recorded at least ten times. The chain combines TRBV7-9 with TRBJ1-1, with 7 bases lining up with TRBD1. V shed 5 bases, J shed 4 bases, and the junction held 4 bases outside the gene matches. This CDR3 spans 13 amino acids. Germline V CDR1 and CDR2: SEHNR, FQNEAQ (reference sequence). The CDR3: CASSVQGTTEAFF. In nucleotides, the CDR3 is TGTGCCAGCAGCGTACAGGGGACCACTGAAGCTTTCTTT. Full variable domain (outside the CDR3, taken from reference TRBV7-9 and TRBJ1-1): DTGVSQNPRHKITKRGQNVTFRCDPISEHNRLYWYRQTLGQGPEFLTYFQNEAQLEKSRLLSDRFSAERPKGSFSTLEIQRTEQGDSAMYLCASSVQGTTEAFFGQGTRLTVV.

This chain joins TRBV4-1 and TRBJ2-7; TRBD2 agrees at 13 bases. The V gene end was trimmed by 4 bases and the J gene end by 7 bases; junction bases not matched to a gene: 7. CDR1 is MGHRA and CDR2 is YSYEKL in the germline V gene. The CDR3 runs 15 residues. The CDR3 nucleotides read TGCGCCAGCAGCCTCCCGACTAGCGGGAGGTATGAGCAGTACTTC. Encoded protein: CASSLPTSGRYEQYF.

V and J are TRBV7-3 and TRBJ2-3; TRBD2 agrees at 10 bases. This CDR3 contains 16 residues. Per the germline V gene, CDR1 is SGHTA and CDR2 is FQGTGA. J lost 2 bases, V lost 3 bases, and 5 bases had no gene match. The CDR3 is CASSLQAGGVTDTQYF. CDR3 coding DNA: TGTGCCAGCAGCTTGCAAGCGGGAGGGGTCACAGATACGCAGTATTTT.

This sequence joins TRBV6-1 and TRBJ1-4; weak D call: TRBD1 (6 bases). V lost 6 bases, J lost 8 bases, and 22 bases lay in between. Germline CDR1 reads MNHNS; CDR2 reads SASEGT. There are 16 residues in the CDR3. The CDR3 DNA follows: TGTGCCAGCAGAAACTGGGGGGGCCTCGGTGACGAAAAACTGTTTTTT. Its translation: CASRNWGGLGDEKLFF.

This clonotype was seen a few times. This chain links TRBV27 with TRBJ1-2; 10 bases map to TRBD1. V lost 4 bases, J lost 2 bases, and 13 bases stayed unmatched. Germline V CDR1 and CDR2: MNHEY, SMNVEV (reference sequence). The CDR3 loop spans 18 amino acids. CDR3 nucleotide sequence: TGTGCCAGCAGTTCTCACCGGGACAGGGGCCACCTAAACTATGGCTACACCTTC. This gives the protein CASSSHRDRGHLNYGYTF.

This chain links TRBV2 with TRBJ2-7; no firm D call. The CDR3 is 15 amino acids. Per germline, CDR1 SNHLY and CDR2 FYNNEI. The V end was cut by 4 bases, the J end by 1 base, with 14 bases between. This CDR3 reads CASSGWGSTSYEQYF. Written as DNA, the CDR3 is TGTGCCAGCAGTGGGTGGGGTAGTACGTCCTACGAGCAGTACTTC.

This clonotype was seen ten or more times. The gene calls are TRBV20-1 and TRBJ2-3; 10 nucleotides agree with TRBD2. Germline V lookup: CDR1 DFQATT, CDR2 SNEGSKA (reference sequence). After removal of 6 bases from V and 5 bases from J, the junction contained 5 bases not matched to a gene. The CDR3 totals 13 residues. Here the CDR3 DNA reads TGCAGTGCGCTGGGACTAGCGATAGATACGCAGTATTTT. It specifies CSALGLAIDTQYF.

This clonotype has a count of ten or more. The genes are TRBV29-1 and TRBJ2-5, with D uncertain. The germline gives CDR1 SQVTM, CDR2 ANQGSEA. The ends were cut back, 3 bases at V and 5 bases at J, with 10 bases in the middle. The CDR3 consists of 12 residues. CDR3 in amino acids: CSVDLSSETQYF. In DNA form, the CDR3 reads TGCAGCGTTGATTTGTCCAGCGAGACCCAGTACTTC. The full variable domain, in which reference TRBV29-1 and TRBJ2-5 provide the parts outside the CDR3, is SAVISQKPSRDICQRGTSLTIQCQVDSQVTMMFWYRQQPGQSLTLIATANQGSEATYESGFVIDKFPISRPNLTFSTLTVSNMSPEDSSIYLCSVDLSSETQYFGPGTRLLVL.

A note on this clonotype: A much larger clone differs by one base, so this may be a read error. The CDR3: CASSLGKNTVAFF. DNA for the CDR3: TGTGCCAGCAGCTTAGGGAAGAACACTGTAGCTTTCTTT. The V and J genes are TRBV7-2 and TRBJ1-1; D is unresolved. CDR3 length: 13 amino acids. Germline loops: CDR1 SGHTA, CDR2 FQGNSA.

The chain has TRBV24-1 and TRBJ1-4, with 11 bases identical to TRBD1. CDR3 length equals 15 residues. CDR1 is KGHDR and CDR2 is SFDVKD in the germline V gene. The V segment lost 3 bases and the J segment 8 bases; nucleotides outside the gene matches: 4. The CDR3 reads CATSDPGQGEEKLFF. CDR3 coding DNA: TGTGCCACCAGTGATCCGGGACAGGGGGAGGAAAAACTGTTTTTT.

This clonotype was detected many times. This sequence joins TRBV7-2 and TRBJ1-1, with 7 bases identical to TRBD1. J gave up 3 bases and V 4 bases, and 5 bases lay outside the gene matches. The germline gives CDR1 SGHTA, CDR2 FQGNSA. There are 14 residues in the CDR3. The CDR3 DNA follows: TGTGCCAGCAGCTGGGGACAGACAGACACTGAAGCTTTCTTT. Encoded protein: CASSWGQTDTEAFF.

The chain is built from TRBV20-1 and TRBJ2-7, with a tentative D call TRBD2 (6 bases). The germline V gene encodes CDR1 DFQATT and CDR2 SNEGSKA (reference sequence). The V end lost 2 bases, the J end lost 6 bases, and 11 bases lay between the germline ends. The CDR3 is 12 residues long. CDR3 DNA: TGCAGTGCTAGATTTACAGCGGGCGAGCAGTACTTC. This codes for CSARFTAGEQYF.

The rearrangement uses TRBV9 and TRBJ1-5, with D possibly being TRBD1 (5 bases). V lost 2 bases and J lost 0, with 18 bases in between. The germline CDR1 and CDR2 sequences are SGDLS and YYNGEE. The CDR3 has 18 amino acids. This chain's CDR3 is CASSVTGGRDLSNQPQHF. The CDR3 DNA sequence: TGTGCCAGCAGCGTGACGGGCGGGAGGGACCTTAGCAATCAGCCCCAGCATTTT.

Remarks on this clonotype: One end of the junction is discordant with germline, which a read error may explain. This chain connects TRBV30 to TRBJ2-1; weak D call: TRBD2 (5 bases). Germline V gene data show CDR1 as GTSNPN and CDR2 as SVGIG (reference sequence). This CDR3 has 14 amino acids. The CDR3 DNA sequence: TGTTCCTGGAGCTTGGCTAGCTTCAACAATGAGCAGTTCTTC. It translates to CSWSLASFNNEQFF.

The rearrangement uses TRBV4-2 and TRBJ2-1; 13 bases align to TRBD2. This CDR3 has 19 residues. Germline CDR1 LGHNA, CDR2 YNFKEQ. J lost 6 bases, V lost 2 bases, and 13 bases had no gene match. The CDR3 loop is CASSQRGPGTSGKGNEQFF. DNA of the CDR3: TGTGCCAGCAGCCAAAGAGGCCCCGGGACTAGCGGGAAGGGCAATGAGCAGTTCTTC.